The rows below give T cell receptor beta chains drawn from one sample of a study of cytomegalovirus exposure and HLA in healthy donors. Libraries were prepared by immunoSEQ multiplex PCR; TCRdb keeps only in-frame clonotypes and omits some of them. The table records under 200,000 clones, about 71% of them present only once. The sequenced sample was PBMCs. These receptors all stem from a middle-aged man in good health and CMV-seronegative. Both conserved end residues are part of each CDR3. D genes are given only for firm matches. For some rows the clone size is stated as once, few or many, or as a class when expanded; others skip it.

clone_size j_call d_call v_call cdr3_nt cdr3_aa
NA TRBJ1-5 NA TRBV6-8 TGTGCCAGCAGTTACTCGAATGGGTCCAAAACGAGGAGCAATCAGCCCCAGCATTTT CASSYSNGSKTRSNQPQHF
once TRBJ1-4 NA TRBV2 TGTGCCAGCAGTGCGGTCCTTAATGAAAAACTGTTTTTT CASSAVLNEKLFF
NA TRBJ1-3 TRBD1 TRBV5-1 TGCGCCAGCAGCACCGGGACAGGGGGCAACACCATATATTTT CASSTGTGGNTIYF
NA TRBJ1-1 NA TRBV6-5 TGTGCCAGCAGCGGACAGTTCCAGAACACTGAAGCTTTCTTT CASSGQFQNTEAFF
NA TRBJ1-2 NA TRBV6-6 TGTGCCAGCAGTTCGACACAGGGAAACGGCTACACCTTC CASSSTQGNGYTF
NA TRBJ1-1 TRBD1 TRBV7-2 TGTGCCAGCAGCTTAGAGCAGGGGGCTGTTGGCACTGAAGCTTTCTTT CASSLEQGAVGTEAFF
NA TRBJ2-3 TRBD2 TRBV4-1 TGCGCCAGCAGCCAATGGGGTACGACGGCGGGGGGGAAGACAGATACGCAGTATTTT CASSQWGTTAGGKTDTQYF
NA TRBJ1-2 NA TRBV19 TGTGCCAGTAGTCCCCCCCAGGGGTATGGCTACACCTTC CASSPPQGYGYTF
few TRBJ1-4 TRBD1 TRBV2 TGTGCCAGCAGTGTCGTACAACAGGGGACCTCAGTCTTCGATGAAAAACTGTTTTTT CASSVVQQGTSVFDEKLFF
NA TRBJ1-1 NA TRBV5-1 TGCGCCAGCAGCTTGACAGGGTTGGACACTGAAGCTTTCTTT CASSLTGLDTEAFF
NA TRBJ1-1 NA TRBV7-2 TGTGCCAGCAGCGTCCAGGGGACACTCGGGACTGAAGCTTTCTTT CASSVQGTLGTEAFF
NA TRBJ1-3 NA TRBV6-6 TGTGCCAGCAGTTCTCTGGACATTGTTGGAAACACCATATATTTT CASSSLDIVGNTIYF
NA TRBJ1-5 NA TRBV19 TGTGCCAGTAGTATTCCGACAGAGTGGATTCAGCCCCAGCATTTT CASSIPTEWIQPQHF
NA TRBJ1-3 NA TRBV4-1 TGCGCCAGCAGCCAGGTAACAGGGCTCACTGGAAACACCATATATTTT CASSQVTGLTGNTIYF
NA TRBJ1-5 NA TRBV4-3 TGCGCCAGCAGCCAAGTGCTCAGGGGCAATCAGCCCCAGCATTTT CASSQVLRGNQPQHF
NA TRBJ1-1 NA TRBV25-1 TGTGCCAGCAGGCCGACAGGAAACACTGAAGCTTTCTTT CASRPTGNTEAFF
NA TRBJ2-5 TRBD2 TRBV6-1 TGTGCCAGCAGTCACGGCGGGGGTGAAGAGACCCAGTACTTC CASSHGGGEETQYF
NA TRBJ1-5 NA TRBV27 TGTGCCAGCAGTTTACAGGGGATGGATCAGCCCCAGCATTTT CASSLQGMDQPQHF
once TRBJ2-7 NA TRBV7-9 TGTGCCAGCAGCTTAGGAGAGGCTTACGAGCAGTACTTC CASSLGEAYEQYF
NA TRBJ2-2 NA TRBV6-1 TGTGCCAGCAGACTAATACAGGGCGCCACCGGGGAGCTGTTTTTT CASRLIQGATGELFF
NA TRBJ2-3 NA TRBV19 TGTGCCACCGCGACAGATACGCAGTATTTT CATATDTQYF